These T cell receptor beta chains were read from a single sample in a study of blood T cells in healthy people across ages. MiXCR, run by TCRdb on the 5' RACE reads, gives a single entry per CDR3 protein. The sample records 1,500,000 or so distinct CDR3 sequences, 45% to 70% being singletons. Sequencing was carried out using blood. The receptors come from a young man in good health. CDR3s include the opening cysteine and the closing phenylalanine or tryptophan. A D gene is named only where the DNA matches it firmly. Clone size is not always given. Where it is, it says once, few, many or a class for expanded clones.

v_gene: TRBV15; d_gene: TRBD2; abundance: NA; j_gene: TRBJ2-7; CDR3aa: CATSIGLAVDEQYF; CDR3nt: TGTGCCACCAGCATAGGACTAGCCGTAGACGAGCAGTACTTC
v_gene: TRBV7-2; d_gene: TRBD2; abundance: NA; j_gene: TRBJ2-1; CDR3aa: CASSEGLASYSEQFF; CDR3nt: TGTGCCAGCAGCGAAGGACTAGCGTCCTACAGTGAGCAGTTCTTC
v_gene: TRBV30; d_gene: NA; abundance: NA; j_gene: TRBJ2-3; CDR3aa: CAWSPSLGTQYF; CDR3nt: TGTGCCTGGAGTCCGAGCTTAGGTACGCAGTATTTT
v_gene: TRBV2; d_gene: TRBD2; abundance: NA; j_gene: TRBJ2-5; CDR3aa: CASSAQGGQETQYF; CDR3nt: TGTGCCAGCAGCGCCCAGGGAGGGCAAGAGACCCAGTACTTC
v_gene: TRBV7-9; d_gene: NA; abundance: NA; j_gene: TRBJ2-3; CDR3aa: CASRTQDPTDTQYF; CDR3nt: TGTGCCAGCAGAACGCAGGACCCCACAGATACGCAGTATTTT
v_gene: TRBV14; d_gene: NA; abundance: NA; j_gene: TRBJ2-5; CDR3aa: CASNHAQALTYNEQYF; CDR3nt: TGTGCCAGCAACCATGCTCAGGCCCTTACCTACAATGAGCAGTACTTC
v_gene: TRBV5-1; d_gene: TRBD1; abundance: NA; j_gene: TRBJ2-7; CDR3aa: CASSTLGGTGVYEQYF; CDR3nt: TGCGCCAGCAGCACCCTAGGCGGGACAGGGGTCTACGAGCAGTACTTC
v_gene: TRBV4-1; d_gene: TRBD1; abundance: NA; j_gene: TRBJ2-7; CDR3aa: CASSQYLPGQGLIDEQYF; CDR3nt: TGCGCCAGCAGCCAATATTTGCCCGGACAGGGGTTGATCGACGAGCAGTACTTC
v_gene: TRBV20-1; d_gene: TRBD2; abundance: NA; j_gene: TRBJ2-7; CDR3aa: CSARDRGGTTDEQYF; CDR3nt: TGCAGTGCTAGAGATCGGGGGGGCACTACGGACGAGCAGTACTTC
v_gene: TRBV27; d_gene: TRBD2; abundance: NA; j_gene: TRBJ2-1; CDR3aa: CASSYHTSAGGPVEQFF; CDR3nt: TGTGCCAGCAGTTACCACACTAGCGCGGGAGGGCCGGTTGAGCAGTTCTTC
v_gene: TRBV20-1; d_gene: NA; abundance: few; j_gene: TRBJ1-5; CDR3aa: CSANRNSNQPQHF; CDR3nt: TGCAGTGCTAACAGAAATAGCAATCAGCCCCAGCATTTT